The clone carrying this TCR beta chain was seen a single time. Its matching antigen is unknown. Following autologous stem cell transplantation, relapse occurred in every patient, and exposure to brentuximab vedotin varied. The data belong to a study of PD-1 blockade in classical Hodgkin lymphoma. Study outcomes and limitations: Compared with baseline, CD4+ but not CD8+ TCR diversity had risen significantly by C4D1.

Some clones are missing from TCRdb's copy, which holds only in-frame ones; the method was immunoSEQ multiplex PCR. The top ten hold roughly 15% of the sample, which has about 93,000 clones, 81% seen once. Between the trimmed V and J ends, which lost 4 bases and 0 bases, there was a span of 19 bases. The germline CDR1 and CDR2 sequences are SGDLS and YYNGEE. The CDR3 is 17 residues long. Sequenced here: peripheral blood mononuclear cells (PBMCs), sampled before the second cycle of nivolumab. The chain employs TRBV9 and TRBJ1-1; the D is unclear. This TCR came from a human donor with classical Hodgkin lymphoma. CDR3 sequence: CASSPPEGRALNTEAFF. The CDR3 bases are TGTGCCAGCAGCCCCCCAGAAGGGCGCGCACTGAACACTGAAGCTTTCTTT.